Following are 27 T cell receptor beta chains from one sample sequenced in a study of T-cell reconstitution after alpha-beta-depleted transplantation in children. TCRbeta library preparation incorporated unique molecular identifiers. TCRdb ran MiXCR on the PCR reads and lists one entry per CDR3 protein. Found here are some 340,000 distinct CDR3 sequences, around 10% of them singletons; the top ten hold 2.4%. The material sequenced was PBMCs from the stem cell graft donor, taken from the stem cell graft. Every receptor here comes from a human donor who donated a stem cell graft to a child with acute lymphoblastic leukemia.

The chain carries TRBV20-1 and TRBJ2-1; 12 nucleotides line up with TRBD2. This CDR3 spans 14 amino acids. V shed 0 bases and J 10 bases; nucleotides not matched to a gene: 4. Germline V gives CDR1 DFQATT, CDR2 SNEGSKA (reference sequence). The CDR3 loop reads CSARDLGLAGEQFF. Here the CDR3 DNA reads TGCAGTGCTAGAGATCTAGGACTAGCGGGAGAGCAGTTCTTC.

This clonotype has more than one count but fewer than ten. The V call is TRBV7-3, the J call TRBJ1-1; D might be TRBD1 (6 bases). Trimming left V 5 bases short and J 6 bases short, with 16 bases between. CDR1 is SGHTA and CDR2 is FQGTGA in the germline V gene. This CDR3 contains 14 residues. The CDR3 is CASSNSNRAPEAFF. As DNA, the CDR3 is TGTGCCAGCAGCAATTCTAACAGGGCCCCTGAAGCTTTCTTT.

This clonotype was seen more than once but under ten times. The CDR3: CASSQDWGTEAFF. CDR3 sequence (DNA): TGTGCCAGCAGCCAAGATTGGGGCACTGAAGCTTTCTTT. This rearrangement joins TRBV14 to TRBJ1-1; D gene ambiguous. Germline CDR1 SGHDN, CDR2 FVKESK. The V gene lost 0 bases and the J gene lost 4 bases, with 6 bases spanning the gap. CDR3 length: 13 amino acids.

This clonotype showed up just a few times. The J gene is TRBJ2-3, the V gene TRBV6-1; weak D call: TRBD2 (5 bases). The V and J ends lost 8 bases and 0 bases respectively, with 12 bases between them. The CDR3 is made up of 14 amino acids. Germline CDR1 and CDR2: MNHNS and SASEGT. CDR3 region: CASGSGTSTDTQYF. CDR3 DNA: TGTGCCAGCGGAAGCGGAACTAGCACAGATACGCAGTATTTT.

V gene TRBV12-3 or TRBV12-4 combines with J gene TRBJ2-3; no clear D gene. CDR3 length: 14 residues. V was clipped by 6 bases and J by 2 bases, with 12 bases between them. CDR3 sequence (DNA): TGTGCCAGCAGGGTCACTGTCTCCACAGATACGCAGTATTTT. Translated: CASRVTVSTDTQYF.

The genes are TRBV20-1 and TRBJ2-5, with 8 bases that match TRBD1. The CDR3 covers 17 residues. V lost 2 bases and J lost 3; bases outside the gene matches: 14. The V gene's germline CDR1 is DFQATT and CDR2 SNEGSKA (reference sequence). The CDR3 reads CSARPSQQGQEEETQYF. Written as DNA, the CDR3 is TGCAGTGCTAGACCTTCTCAGCAGGGACAGGAGGAAGAGACCCAGTACTTC.

This clonotype was observed many times. The gene calls are TRBV5-1 and TRBJ1-3; the D is unclear. In germline, CDR1 is SGHRS, CDR2 YFSETQ. V gave up 0 bases and J gave up 2 bases, with 12 bases separating them. The CDR3 sequence is 16 residues long. CDR3 in amino acids: CASSLVAGSAGNTIYF. In DNA, the CDR3 is TGCGCCAGCAGCTTGGTCGCAGGATCGGCTGGAAACACCATATATTTT.

This clonotype was seen a few times. This sequence joins TRBV12-3 or TRBV12-4 and TRBJ2-3; D possibly matches TRBD1 or TRBD2 (6 bases each). Deletions cut 1 base from V and 0 bases from J, with 11 bases between. This CDR3 contains 16 residues. The CDR3 reads CASSLGGADSTDTQYF. In DNA form, the CDR3 reads TGTGCCAGCAGTTTAGGGGGGGCCGATAGCACAGATACGCAGTATTTT.

The chain carries TRBV12-3 or TRBV12-4 and TRBJ2-7; D remains ambiguous. V was shortened by 1 base and J by 2 bases, with 12 bases between the two germline ends. The CDR3 has 15 amino acids. CDR3: CASSLGNGLTYEQYF. Written as DNA, the CDR3 is TGTGCCAGCAGTTTAGGTAACGGGCTGACCTACGAGCAGTACTTC.

This clonotype was recorded at least ten times. This chain connects TRBV6-2 or TRBV6-3 to TRBJ1-1; D is ambiguous. CDR3 length: 12 amino acids. Trimming pared 5 bases from V and 2 bases from J, leaving 6 bases between. The germline gives CDR1 MNHEY, CDR2 SVGEGT. The CDR3 loop is CASSTANTEAFF. CDR3 DNA: TGTGCCAGCAGTACAGCTAACACTGAAGCTTTCTTT.

This chain uses TRBV6-1 with TRBJ1-2, with TRBD1 identical over 9 bases. Per germline, CDR1 MNHNS and CDR2 SASEGT. This CDR3 is 13 amino acids long. The junction had 7 bases not matched to a gene; V was cut back by 11 bases and J by 3 bases. This chain's CDR3 is CASTRTGDYGYTF. The CDR3 coding sequence is TGTGCCTCCACTAGGACAGGGGACTATGGCTACACCTTC.

This clonotype was detected only a few times. J is TRBJ2-3 and V is TRBV10-3, with D perhaps TRBD1 (6 bases). V was shortened by 3 bases and J by 1 base, with 8 bases between the two germline ends. The CDR3 loop spans 14 amino acids. CDR1 and CDR2 (germline): ENHRY, SYGVKD. CDR3 residues: CAISEGQRTDTQYF. CDR3 DNA sequence: TGTGCCATCAGTGAAGGACAGCGCACAGATACGCAGTATTTT.

A remark on this clonotype: A read error may account for a junction end that differs from germline. This chain links TRBV5-4 with TRBJ2-1; a weak D match, TRBD1 (6 bases). Per germline, CDR1 SGHNT and CDR2 YYREEE (reference sequence). The CDR3 extends over 14 amino acids. The CDR3 coding sequence is TGTGCCATCAGCTTCGGGCCTCAAGGGGGTGAGCAGTTCTTC. Protein: CAISFGPQGGEQFF.

This clonotype has at least ten counts. The CDR3 DNA follows: TGCAGCGTTTTAGATGGGACCTACGAGCAGTACTTC. It specifies CSVLDGTYEQYF. V usage is TRBV29-1 and J usage is TRBJ2-7, with no clear D. Trimming pared 5 bases from V and 2 bases from J, leaving 10 bases between. Looked up from germline, CDR1 is SQVTM and CDR2 is ANQGSEA. This CDR3 is built from 12 residues.

This clonotype came up a few times. This chain uses TRBV7-9 with TRBJ2-7; D gene uncertain. CDR3 size: 13 residues. From germline, CDR1 is SEHNR and CDR2 FQNEAQ (reference sequence). Trimming left V 5 bases short and J 0 bases short, with 8 bases between. CDR3 amino acids: CASSPPTSYEQYF. In nucleotides, the CDR3 is TGTGCCAGCAGCCCGCCTACCTCCTACGAGCAGTACTTC.

The table lists this clonotype with a few counts. The gene calls are TRBV5-1 and TRBJ2-7; 7 nucleotides line up with TRBD1. In germline, CDR1 is SGHRS, CDR2 YFSETQ. J was trimmed by 2 bases and V by 4 bases; bases with no gene match: 12. This CDR3 is built from 16 residues. In DNA, the CDR3 is TGCGCCAGCAGCCTGAGCGCATCCGGGACAGCCTACGAGCAGTACTTC. It specifies CASSLSASGTAYEQYF.

The sample holds many counts of this clonotype. The chain joins TRBV7-8 to TRBJ2-2; D unclear. Trimming shortened V by 1 base and J by 4 bases, and 10 bases separated the two germline ends. The CDR3 has 15 residues. From germline, CDR1 is SGHVS and CDR2 FQNEAQ. CDR3 residues: CASSLGQRSTGELFF. The DNA of the CDR3 is TGTGCCAGCAGCTTAGGTCAACGAAGCACCGGGGAGCTGTTTTTT.

The gene calls are TRBV4-1 and TRBJ2-3; TRBD1 matches 7 bases. The CDR3 consists of 15 residues. Trimming at V came to 7 bases and at J to 6 bases, leaving 13 bases not matched to a gene. Germline CDR1 and CDR2: MGHRA and YSYEKL. The CDR3 is CASKKGALAWDTQYF. CDR3 DNA: TGCGCCAGCAAGAAGGGGGCCCTAGCATGGGATACGCAGTATTTT.

This clonotype was counted only a few times. In DNA form, the CDR3 reads TGTGCCAGCAGTTTAGACCAAACGGGAGCTGAAGCTTTCTTT. This codes for CASSLDQTGAEAFF. V usage is TRBV12-3 or TRBV12-4 and J usage is TRBJ1-1; no firm D call. Trimming removed 1 base from V and 6 bases from J, with 12 bases in between. This CDR3 spans 14 amino acids.

This clonotype was detected only a few times. J is TRBJ1-2 and V is TRBV24-1, with D unclear. The V gene lost 1 base and the J gene lost 1 base, with 6 bases spanning the gap. The germline V gene encodes CDR1 KGHDR and CDR2 SFDVKD. The CDR3 covers 14 residues. The CDR3, as DNA: TGTGCCACCAGTGATTTTACCGTTAACTATGGCTACACCTTC. It encodes CATSDFTVNYGYTF.

This clonotype was seen a handful of times. V and J are TRBV5-1 and TRBJ2-7, with D possibly matching TRBD1 (7 bases). The CDR3 has 15 amino acids. Germline lookup yields CDR1 SGHRS and CDR2 YFSETQ. V was cut by 3 bases and J by 6 bases, with 19 bases left in between. CDR3 amino acids: CASSSRPEGASEQYF. The CDR3 region has the DNA TGCGCCAGCAGCTCCCGACCGGAGGGGGCGAGCGAGCAGTACTTC.

This chain connects TRBV5-1 to TRBJ2-7; TRBD1 matches at 8 bases. The CDR3 length is 15 residues. Germline trimming cut 4 bases from V and 4 bases from J; bases unmatched to any gene: 10. Per the germline V gene, CDR1 is SGHRS and CDR2 is YFSETQ. The CDR3, as DNA: TGCGCCAGCAGCCCGGGACAGGATATGTTGTACGAGCAGTACTTC. Translation: CASSPGQDMLYEQYF.

V is TRBV7-9 and J is TRBJ2-7, with D perhaps given as TRBD1 or TRBD2 (5 bases each). This CDR3 is 14 amino acids long. The germline gives CDR1 SEHNR, CDR2 FQNEAQ (reference sequence). V was clipped by 10 bases and J by 5 bases, with 21 bases between them. This CDR3 is CAIVGEYSPDEQYF. Written as DNA, the CDR3 is TGTGCCATCGTGGGGGAGTATTCGCCCGACGAGCAGTACTTC.

The chain recombines TRBV28 with TRBJ1-2; a weak D match, TRBD1 (5 bases). V was shortened by 5 bases and J by 1 base, with 8 bases between the two germline ends. The CDR3 consists of 13 residues. The germline gives CDR1 MDHEN, CDR2 SYDVKM. CDR3 nucleotides: TGTGCCAGCAGTCTACAGGTTAACTATGGCTACACCTTC. Its translation: CASSLQVNYGYTF.

This clonotype has ten or more counts. The genes are TRBV7-6 and TRBJ2-7; 8 nucleotides align to TRBD1. Germline-derived CDR1 and CDR2 are SGHVS and FNYEAQ. The CDR3 has 15 residues. Losses at the gene ends were 5 bases for V and 4 bases for J; bases not matched to a gene: 10. The CDR3 DNA follows: TGTGCCAGCAGCCCCTCCAGGGGGCTAATTTACGAGCAGTACTTC. This gives the protein CASSPSRGLIYEQYF.

This clonotype was counted only a few times. The rearrangement uses TRBV20-1 and TRBJ2-7; 8 bases are a match to TRBD1. V gave up 5 bases and J gave up 5 bases; unmatched junction bases: 8. Germline V gene data show CDR1 as DFQATT and CDR2 as SNEGSKA (reference sequence). The CDR3 has 13 amino acids. This chain's CDR3 is CSAYRGSLDEQYF. The CDR3, as DNA: TGCAGTGCTTACAGGGGGTCCTTGGACGAGCAGTACTTC.

This clonotype has a handful of counts. V is TRBV6-5 and J is TRBJ2-3, with 10 bases aligning to TRBD2. The CDR3 loop spans 15 amino acids. With V trimmed by 2 bases and J by 7 bases, 6 bases remained unmatched. The germline V gene has CDR1 MNHEY and CDR2 SVGAGI. This CDR3 is CASSYGLAGVHTQYF. In DNA, the CDR3 is TGTGCCAGCAGTTACGGGCTAGCGGGAGTACATACGCAGTATTTT.